Listed below are T cell receptor beta chains from one sample, sequenced in a study of cytomegalovirus exposure and HLA in healthy donors. Profiled with immunoSEQ multiplex PCR; TCRdb holds only in-frame clones, not every one. The sample carries 70,000 to 75,000 clones, around 94% recorded once. The sample comprised PBMCs. The source is a woman under 30 in good health and CMV-seropositive. Each CDR3 is given with its conserved first and last residue. A D gene is named only where the DNA matches it firmly. Expanded clones are given a class, and other clones once, few, many or no size at all.

V: TRBV19
size: .
J: TRBJ2-2
D: .
DNA: TGTGCCAGCGCACCGGGACTCCCGGGGGAGCTGTTTTTT
CDR3: CASAPGLPGELFF

V: TRBV7-6
size: .
J: TRBJ2-2
D: TRBD1
DNA: TGTGCCAGCAGCGGGACAGGGGCAGGCGGGGAGCTGTTTTTT
CDR3: CASSGTGAGGELFF

V: TRBV7-6
size: .
J: TRBJ1-2
D: TRBD1
DNA: TGTGCCAGCAGCTCCCGGGACAGTTCATATGGCTACACCTTC
CDR3: CASSSRDSSYGYTF

V: TRBV7-9
size: .
J: TRBJ1-2
D: .
DNA: TGTGCCAGCAGCTTAGAACGAGGCAGCCTCTATGGCTACACCTTC
CDR3: CASSLERGSLYGYTF

V: TRBV14
size: once
J: TRBJ1-1
D: .
DNA: TGTGCCAGCTCGGTTGAAAGGAACACTGAAGCTTTCTTT
CDR3: CASSVERNTEAFF

V: TRBV11-2
size: .
J: TRBJ2-7
D: .
DNA: TGTGCCAGCAGCGCGGGACCTACCTACGAGCAGTACTTC
CDR3: CASSAGPTYEQYF

V: TRBV2
size: once
J: TRBJ2-4
D: TRBD1
DNA: TGTGCCAGCAGGGACAGGGGGACCATTCAGTACTTC
CDR3: CASRDRGTIQYF

V: TRBV9
size: .
J: TRBJ2-7
D: TRBD1
DNA: TGTGCCAGCAGCGTACACCAGGGACAGGGGAAGGACGAGCAGTACTTC
CDR3: CASSVHQGQGKDEQYF

V: TRBV30
size: .
J: TRBJ1-3
D: .
DNA: TGTGCCTGGCGAACAGGGAGCTCTGGAAACACCATATATTTT
CDR3: CAWRTGSSGNTIYF

V: TRBV4-2
size: .
J: TRBJ2-1
D: TRBD1
DNA: TGTGCCAGCAGCCAACCTCCGGGACAGGGGGTACGGCAGTTCTTC
CDR3: CASSQPPGQGVRQFF

V: TRBV27
size: .
J: TRBJ2-7
D: .
DNA: TGTGCCAGAGTAGCCGCGAGGTCCTACGAGCAGTACTTC
CDR3: CARVAARSYEQYF

V: TRBV7-2
size: .
J: TRBJ2-2
D: TRBD1
DNA: TGTGCCAGCAGGGTTGGGACAGGGTACACCGGGGAGCTGTTTTTT
CDR3: CASRVGTGYTGELFF

V: TRBV11-3
size: .
J: TRBJ2-7
D: TRBD1
DNA: TGTGCCAGCAGCTCCCTCCCGGGACAGGGGTCCTACGAGCAGTACTTC
CDR3: CASSSLPGQGSYEQYF

V: TRBV19
size: .
J: TRBJ2-2
D: TRBD1
DNA: TGTGCCAGTGCGGGACAGGGGGTCACCGGGGAGCTGTTTTTT
CDR3: CASAGQGVTGELFF

V: TRBV30
size: .
J: TRBJ2-2
D: .
DNA: TGTGCCTGGAAACTAGCTAAAACCGGGGAGCTGTTTTTT
CDR3: CAWKLAKTGELFF

V: TRBV7-9
size: .
J: TRBJ2-7
D: .
DNA: TGTGCCAGCAGCTTAGAGGCGGCTTCCTACGAGCAGTACTTC
CDR3: CASSLEAASYEQYF

V: TRBV5-1
size: .
J: TRBJ2-7
D: TRBD1
DNA: TGCGCCAGCAGCCATGGACAGGGGGGTCACGAGCAGTACTTC
CDR3: CASSHGQGGHEQYF

V: TRBV30
size: .
J: TRBJ2-5
D: .
DNA: TGTGCCTGGAGTGTACGAACAGTCCTACAAGAGACCCAGTACTTC
CDR3: CAWSVRTVLQETQYF

V: TRBV27
size: .
J: TRBJ1-5
D: .
DNA: TGTGCCAGCAGGGGGCTCGAGAATCAGCCCCAGCATTTT
CDR3: CASRGLENQPQHF

V: TRBV11-3
size: .
J: TRBJ1-1
D: .
DNA: TGTGCCAGCACCCTGAGAGGAAGGTCCACTGAAGCTTTCTTT
CDR3: CASTLRGRSTEAFF

V: TRBV2
size: .
J: TRBJ2-5
D: TRBD2
DNA: TGTGCCAGCAGTGAAGCAAGGGGGTTAGCGGGAGGTCCAGAGACCCAGTACTTC
CDR3: CASSEARGLAGGPETQYF

V: TRBV7-6
size: .
J: TRBJ2-7
D: TRBD2
DNA: TGTGCCAGCACCGCCCTGGCTAGCGGGAGGGGCGAGCAGTACTTC
CDR3: CASTALASGRGEQYF

V: TRBV5-4
size: .
J: TRBJ2-3
D: .
DNA: TGTGCCAGCAGCTTGGACCCCCTCTCGGGCACAGATACGCAGTATTTT
CDR3: CASSLDPLSGTDTQYF

V: TRBV7-2
size: .
J: TRBJ1-2
D: .
DNA: TGTGCCAGCAGGCGTAAACCAGGGAAAGGCTACACCTTC
CDR3: CASRRKPGKGYTF